This T cell receptor beta chain was obtained from a study of blood T cell repertoires in COVID-19. Study information: COVID-19 samples from acute and convalescent phases originated in the United States, Italy and Spain.

Under the authors' procedure: Estimation of nucleated cell counts was performed using reference gene primer amplification. Using immunoSEQ multiplex PCR, the repertoire was profiled, and TCRdb retains in-frame clones only, with some absent. The V and J calls and clone size were taken over from that table, and D and trimming were inferred from the DNA. The sample has 250,000 to 300,000 clones; roughly 86% are singletons. This clone showed up just once. A Seattle source enrolled patients during active infection and followed them longitudinally. This CDR3 has 14 amino acids. CDR1 is MRHNA and CDR2 is SNTAGT in the germline V gene. V lost 4 bases and J 5 bases, leaving 11 bases between the germline ends.

This receptor was obtained from a young woman with COVID-19, enrolled during active disease. The chain is built from TRBV6-4 and TRBJ2-2; the D is unclear. The sample taken for sequencing was peripheral blood. In nucleotides, the CDR3 is TGTGCCAGCAGTGCTAGACCCAATACCGGGGAGCTGTTTTTT. Translation: CASSARPNTGELFF.